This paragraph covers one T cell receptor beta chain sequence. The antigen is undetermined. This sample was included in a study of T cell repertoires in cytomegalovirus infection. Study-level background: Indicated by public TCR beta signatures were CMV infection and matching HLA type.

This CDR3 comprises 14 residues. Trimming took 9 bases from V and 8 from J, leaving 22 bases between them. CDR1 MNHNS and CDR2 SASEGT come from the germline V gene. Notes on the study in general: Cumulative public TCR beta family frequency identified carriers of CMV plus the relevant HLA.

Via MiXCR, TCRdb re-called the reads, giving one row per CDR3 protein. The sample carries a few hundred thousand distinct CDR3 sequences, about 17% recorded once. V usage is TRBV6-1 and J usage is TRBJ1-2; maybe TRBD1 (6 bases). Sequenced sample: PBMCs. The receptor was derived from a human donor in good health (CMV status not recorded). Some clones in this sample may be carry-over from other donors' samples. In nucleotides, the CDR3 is TGTGCCAGTTCCGCGGGGGACACATCAGTCGGCTACACCTTC. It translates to CASSAGDTSVGYTF.